The clone carrying this T cell receptor (beta chain) was detected only a few times. This sample stems from a study of T cell repertoires in cytomegalovirus infection. Study in general: Indications came from public TCR beta signatures; they pointed to CMV infection and to a matching HLA type.

The germline gives CDR1 GTSNPN, CDR2 SVGIG (reference sequence). V lost 1 base and J 2 bases, leaving 12 bases between the germline ends. The CDR3 consists of 15 residues. Via MiXCR, TCRdb re-called the reads, giving one row per CDR3 protein. Of 740,000 or so distinct CDR3 sequences in the sample, roughly 35% were seen once. The rearrangement uses TRBV30 and TRBJ1-3, with D maybe TRBD1 (6 bases). The sequence was obtained from a human donor in good health (CMV status not recorded). Some clones in this sample may be carry-over from other donors' samples. Sequencing input: PBMCs. Here the CDR3 reads CAWSAGTFAGNTIYF. In nucleotides, the CDR3 is TGTGCCTGGAGTGCTGGGACATTCGCTGGAAACACCATATATTTT.